A selection of T cell receptor beta chains follows, all from one sample in a study of cytomegalovirus exposure and HLA in healthy donors. Only in-frame clones appear in the TCRdb table, and some are missing; sequencing was by immunoSEQ multiplex PCR. The table lists 100,000 to 150,000 clones, roughly three quarters of them singletons, with over 0.8% in the top ten. The specimen sequenced was PBMCs. Receptors originate from a woman aged 55-75 years in good health and CMV-seronegative. Each CDR3 is given with its conserved first and last residue. The D gene is left open where the match is weak. Rows may omit the clone size; those that give it use once, few, many or a size class.

D	V	J	length	size	DNA	CDR3
TRBD2	TRBV15	TRBJ2-4	18	-	TGTGCCACCAGCAGAGCGGCGGCTAGCGGGAGATCGGTTAACATTCAGTACTTC	CATSRAAASGRSVNIQYF
TRBD1	TRBV15	TRBJ1-4	16	-	TGTGCCACCAGCAGAGGACAGGGGGCATCGAATGAAAAACTGTTTTTT	CATSRGQGASNEKLFF
-	TRBV28	TRBJ1-4	15	-	TGTGCCAGCAGTTTCAGGGCCGCAACTAATGAAAAACTGTTTTTT	CASSFRAATNEKLFF
-	TRBV19	TRBJ1-1	13	-	TGTGCCAGTACTGGACAGAGGAACACTGAAGCTTTCTTT	CASTGQRNTEAFF
-	TRBV6-5	TRBJ1-1	14	-	TGTGCCAGCATCAGTTCGGGAGCCAACACTGAAGCTTTCTTT	CASISSGANTEAFF
TRBD1	TRBV7-9	TRBJ1-6	17	-	TGTGCCAGCAGCTCCTCCGGGACAGTCGGCAATAATTCACCCCTCCACTTT	CASSSSGTVGNNSPLHF
TRBD1	TRBV18	TRBJ2-1	15	-	TGTGCCAGCTCACCATCGGGACAGGGGGCCAATGAGCAGTTCTTC	CASSPSGQGANEQFF
-	TRBV5-6	TRBJ2-7	13	-	TGTGCCAGCAGCCGCGCACCCGGGACACCACAGTACTTC	CASSRAPGTPQYF
-	TRBV10-3	TRBJ2-7	17	-	TGTGCCATCAGTGAGTCGGGCGTGAGAGGACAGCTCTACGAGCAGTACTTC	CAISESGVRGQLYEQYF
-	TRBV2	TRBJ2-7	14	-	TGTGCCAGGGGGGGAGGTGGCACCCTGGGCGAGCAGTACTTC	CARGGGGTLGEQYF
TRBD2	TRBV12-5	TRBJ2-2	17	few	TGTGCTAGTGCCTTCGGGACTAGCGGGAGAAACACCGGGGAGCTGTTTTTT	CASAFGTSGRNTGELFF
-	TRBV5-1	TRBJ1-4	14	-	TGCGCCAGCAGCTGGGGGCAGGGCGACGAAAAACTGTTTTTT	CASSWGQGDEKLFF
TRBD1	TRBV14	TRBJ1-6	18	-	TGTGCCAGCAGCCATCTGTCGGGACAGGGAATACTAAATTCACCCCTCCACTTT	CASSHLSGQGILNSPLHF
-	TRBV16	TRBJ1-3	16	-	TGTGCCAGCAGCCAATCGGCACAGAGCTCTGGAAACACCATATATTTT	CASSQSAQSSGNTIYF
TRBD1	TRBV18	TRBJ1-4	15	few	TGTGCCAGCTCACCAGAAGGGACAGTTAATGAAAAACTGTTTTTT	CASSPEGTVNEKLFF
-	TRBV6-5	TRBJ1-1	15	-	TGTGCCAGCAGCCTTTATCCGGGATCGAACACTGAAGCTTTCTTT	CASSLYPGSNTEAFF
-	TRBV5-1	TRBJ1-1	14	-	TGCGCCAGCAGCCAAGGACACGGGAACACTGAAGCTTTCTTT	CASSQGHGNTEAFF
TRBD2	TRBV19	TRBJ2-5	16	-	TGTGCCAGTAGTATCTCCGGGCTAGCGGGGTCAGAGACCCAGTACTTC	CASSISGLAGSETQYF
-	TRBV5-1	TRBJ1-4	14	-	TGCGCCAGCAGCCCCCAGAGGAATACTGAAAAACTGTTTTTT	CASSPQRNTEKLFF
-	TRBV7-8	TRBJ2-7	16	once	TGTGCCAGCAGCTTAAATCAGGCAGGGGCATTCTACGAGCAGTACTTC	CASSLNQAGAFYEQYF
TRBD2	TRBV10-3	TRBJ2-3	16	-	TGTGCCATCAGGGCCGTAGCGGGAACTAGCACAGATACGCAGTATTTT	CAIRAVAGTSTDTQYF
-	TRBV10-3	TRBJ2-1	17	-	TGTGCCATCAGTGAGCGGGCAAGCGGAAATGCGGCGAATGAGCAGTTCTTC	CAISERASGNAANEQFF
TRBD1	TRBV11-2	TRBJ1-1	15	-	TGTGCCAGCAGCTCGAGACAGGGGGACAACACTGAAGCTTTCTTT	CASSSRQGDNTEAFF
-	TRBV18	TRBJ1-2	13	-	TGTGCCAGCTCACCCCGGGGGTCCTATGGCTACACCTTC	CASSPRGSYGYTF
-	TRBV11-3	TRBJ2-1	15	-	TGTGCCAGCAGCTTAGAGGCGGCTAGCTTTGGTGAGCAGTTCTTC	CASSLEAASFGEQFF
-	TRBV2	TRBJ2-2	15	-	TGTGCCAGCAGTGGCGTAGCAGGGGCGGCCGGGGAGCTGTTTTTT	CASSGVAGAAGELFF
-	TRBV19	TRBJ2-2	14	-	TGTGCCAGTAGTACAGGGGTTAACACCGGGGAGCTGTTTTTT	CASSTGVNTGELFF
TRBD1	TRBV4-1	TRBJ1-2	13	-	TGCGCCAGCAGCCAAAGGACAGGGGATGGCTACACCTTC	CASSQRTGDGYTF
-	TRBV10-2	TRBJ1-2	13	-	TGCGCCAGCAGTGACGGGGAGTCCTATGGCTACACCTTC	CASSDGESYGYTF
-	TRBV18	TRBJ2-3	16	-	TGTGCCAGCTCGCCCCGAAACCTTGTAGGCACAGATACGCAGTATTTT	CASSPRNLVGTDTQYF
TRBD2	TRBV5-4	TRBJ2-5	16	-	TGTGCCAGCAGCTTTGCTAGCGGGAGCGTTCAAGAGACCCAGTACTTC	CASSFASGSVQETQYF
TRBD2	TRBV4-1	TRBJ2-3	17	-	TGCGCCAGCAGCCAAGATAGGTCTAGCGGAAGCACAGATACGCAGTATTTT	CASSQDRSSGSTDTQYF
TRBD2	TRBV5-5	TRBJ2-5	15	once	TGTGCCAGCAGCTTGATTAGCGGGGGGTCCGAGACCCAGTACTTC	CASSLISGGSETQYF
TRBD1	TRBV28	TRBJ1-4	15	-	TGTGCCAGCAGTTTAGGGGGGACAGGGAATGAAAAACTGTTTTTT	CASSLGGTGNEKLFF
-	TRBV6-6	TRBJ1-4	15	-	TGTGCCAGCAGTTACGAGGCAGTAACGGCAGGGAAACCGTTTTTT	CASSYEAVTAGKPFF
TRBD2	TRBV4-1	TRBJ2-3	16	-	TGCGCCAGCAGCTCTGGACTAGCGGGGAGCACAGATACGCAGTATTTT	CASSSGLAGSTDTQYF
TRBD2	TRBV27	TRBJ2-1	14	-	TGTGCCAGCACTGCGCGGGAGTTATACAATGAGCAGTTCTTC	CASTARELYNEQFF
TRBD2	TRBV9	TRBJ2-3	16	-	TGTGCCAGCAGCGTTACCGGGACTAGAAGCACAGATACGCAGTATTTT	CASSVTGTRSTDTQYF
TRBD1	TRBV10-3	TRBJ2-7	14	-	TGTGCCATCAAGGTCCGGGACAGGACCTACGAGCAGTACTTC	CAIKVRDRTYEQYF
TRBD1	TRBV2	TRBJ2-7	15	-	TGTGCCAGCAGGACAGGGTATGTGGCCTCCTACGAGCAGTACTTC	CASRTGYVASYEQYF
TRBD2	TRBV4-1	TRBJ2-1	16	-	TGCGCCAGCAGCCAACCGAGGGGGACTAGCTACAATGAGCAGTTCTTC	CASSQPRGTSYNEQFF
TRBD2	TRBV7-9	TRBJ2-1	17	few	TGTGCCAGCAGCTCTAAAGGGACTAGAAGGCCCAATTATGAGCAGTTCTTC	CASSSKGTRRPNYEQFF
-	TRBV11-2	TRBJ2-7	12	-	TGTGCCAGCAGCCCACAGGGTAGCGAGCAGTACTTC	CASSPQGSEQYF
-	TRBV15	TRBJ1-2	14	-	TGTGCCACCAGCCCCGGCCAGGGAGGTAGTGGCTACACCTTC	CATSPGQGGSGYTF
-	TRBV6-6	TRBJ1-5	16	-	TGTGCCAGCAGGGCGGGCGGAGGGCTTAGCAATCAGCCCCAGCATTTT	CASRAGGGLSNQPQHF